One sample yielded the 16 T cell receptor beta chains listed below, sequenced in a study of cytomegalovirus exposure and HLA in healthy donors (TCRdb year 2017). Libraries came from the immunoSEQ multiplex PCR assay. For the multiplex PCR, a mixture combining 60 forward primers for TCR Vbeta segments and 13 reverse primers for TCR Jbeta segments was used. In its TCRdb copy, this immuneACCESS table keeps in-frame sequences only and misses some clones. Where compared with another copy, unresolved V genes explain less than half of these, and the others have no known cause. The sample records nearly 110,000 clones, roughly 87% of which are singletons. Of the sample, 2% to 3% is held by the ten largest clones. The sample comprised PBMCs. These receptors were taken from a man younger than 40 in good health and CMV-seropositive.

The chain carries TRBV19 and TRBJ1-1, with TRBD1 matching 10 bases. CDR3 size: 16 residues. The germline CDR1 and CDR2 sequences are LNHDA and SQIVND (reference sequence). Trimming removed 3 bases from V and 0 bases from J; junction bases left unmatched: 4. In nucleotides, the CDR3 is TGTGCCAGTAGTATCGGGACAGGGGTCATGAACACTGAAGCTTTCTTT. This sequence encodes CASSIGTGVMNTEAFF.

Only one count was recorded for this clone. CDR3 in amino acids: CASRGDSSYEQYF. The CDR3, as DNA: TGTGCCAGTAGGGGGGACAGCTCCTACGAGCAGTACTTC. This chain connects TRBV19 to TRBJ2-7; 7 bases line up with TRBD1. Germline CDR1 is LNHDA and CDR2 is SQIVND (reference sequence). This CDR3 has 13 amino acids. The V gene end was trimmed by 6 bases and the J gene end by 0 bases; junction bases not matched to a gene: 2.

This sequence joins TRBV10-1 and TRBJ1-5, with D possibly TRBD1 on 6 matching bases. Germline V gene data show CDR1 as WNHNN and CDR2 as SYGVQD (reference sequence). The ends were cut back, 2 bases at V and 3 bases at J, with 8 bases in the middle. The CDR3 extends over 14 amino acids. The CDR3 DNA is TGCGCCAGCAGTGAGGCAGGGGTCAATCAGCCCCAGCATTTT. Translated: CASSEAGVNQPQHF.

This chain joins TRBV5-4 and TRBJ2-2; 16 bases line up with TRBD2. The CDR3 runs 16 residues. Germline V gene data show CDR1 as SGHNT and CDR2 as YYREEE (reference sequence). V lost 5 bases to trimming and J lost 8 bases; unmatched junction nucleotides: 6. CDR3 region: CASSSGTSGGEGELFF. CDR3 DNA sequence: TGTGCCAGCAGTTCCGGGACTAGCGGGGGGGAAGGGGAGCTGTTTTTT.

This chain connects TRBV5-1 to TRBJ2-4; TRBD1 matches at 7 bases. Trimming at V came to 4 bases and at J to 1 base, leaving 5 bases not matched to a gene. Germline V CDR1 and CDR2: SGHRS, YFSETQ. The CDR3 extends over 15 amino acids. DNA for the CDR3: TGCGCCAGCAGCCTTCCACAGGGGGCCAAAAACATTCAGTACTTC. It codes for CASSLPQGAKNIQYF.

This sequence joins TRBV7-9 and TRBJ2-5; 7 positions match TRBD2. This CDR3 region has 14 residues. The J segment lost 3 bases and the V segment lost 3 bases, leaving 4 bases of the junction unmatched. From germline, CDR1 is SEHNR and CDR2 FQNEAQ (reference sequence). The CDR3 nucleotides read TGTGCCAGCAGCTTCGGAGCGGGGAAAGAGACCCAGTACTTC. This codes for CASSFGAGKETQYF.

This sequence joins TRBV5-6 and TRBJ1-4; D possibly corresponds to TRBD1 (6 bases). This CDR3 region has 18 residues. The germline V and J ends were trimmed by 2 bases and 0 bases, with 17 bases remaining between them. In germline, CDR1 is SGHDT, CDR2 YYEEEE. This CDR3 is CASSFGAGELATNEKLFF. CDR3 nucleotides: TGTGCCAGCAGCTTCGGGGCAGGGGAATTAGCAACTAATGAAAAACTGTTTTTT.

The CDR3 DNA sequence: TGTGCCTGGAGTGCATCTGGAAACACCATATATTTT. This translates into CAWSASGNTIYF. This chain links TRBV30 with TRBJ1-3, with D unclear. Germline V gene lookup returns CDR1 GTSNPN and CDR2 SVGIG (reference sequence). The CDR3 covers 12 residues. The V end lost 1 base, the J end lost 1 base, and 2 bases lay between the germline ends.

Here the CDR3 reads CASSIDWLAGGQNEQFF. CDR3 bases: TGTGCCAGTAGTATAGATTGGCTAGCGGGGGGGCAGAATGAGCAGTTCTTC. The V and J genes are TRBV19 and TRBJ2-1, with 12 nucleotides matching TRBD2. J gave up 7 bases and V 0 bases, and 7 bases lay outside the gene matches. CDR3 length: 17 residues. From germline, CDR1 is LNHDA and CDR2 SQIVND (reference sequence).

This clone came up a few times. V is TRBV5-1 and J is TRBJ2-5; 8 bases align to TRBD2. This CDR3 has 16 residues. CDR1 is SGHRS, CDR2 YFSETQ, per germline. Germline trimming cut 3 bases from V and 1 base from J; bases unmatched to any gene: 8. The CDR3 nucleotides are TGCGCCAGCAGCTACTCCGGGGGGGGTAGCCAAGAGACCCAGTACTTC. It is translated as CASSYSGGGSQETQYF.

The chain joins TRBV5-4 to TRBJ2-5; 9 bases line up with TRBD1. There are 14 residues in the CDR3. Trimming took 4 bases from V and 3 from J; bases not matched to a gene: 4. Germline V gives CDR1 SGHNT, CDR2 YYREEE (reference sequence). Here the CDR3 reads CASSPGTGKETQYF. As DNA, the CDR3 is TGTGCCAGCAGCCCCGGGACAGGGAAAGAGACCCAGTACTTC.

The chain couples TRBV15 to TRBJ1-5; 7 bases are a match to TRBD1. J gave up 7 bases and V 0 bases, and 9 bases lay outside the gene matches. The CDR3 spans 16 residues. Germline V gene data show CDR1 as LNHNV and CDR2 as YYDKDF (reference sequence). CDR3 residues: CATSRDLATGNQPQHF. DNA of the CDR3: TGTGCCACCAGCAGAGATCTTGCGACAGGGAACCAGCCCCAGCATTTT.

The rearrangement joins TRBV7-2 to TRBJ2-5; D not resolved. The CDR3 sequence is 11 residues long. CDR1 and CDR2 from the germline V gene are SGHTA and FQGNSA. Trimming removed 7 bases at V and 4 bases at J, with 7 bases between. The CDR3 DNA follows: TGTGCCAGCAACCTGGCAGAGACCCAGTACTTC. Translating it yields CASNLAETQYF.

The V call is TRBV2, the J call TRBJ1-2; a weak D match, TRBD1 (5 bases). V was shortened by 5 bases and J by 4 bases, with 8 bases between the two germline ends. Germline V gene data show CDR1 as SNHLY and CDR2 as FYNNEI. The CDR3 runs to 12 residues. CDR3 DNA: TGTGCCAGCAGTCAGGACATCTATGGCTACACCTTC. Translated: CASSQDIYGYTF. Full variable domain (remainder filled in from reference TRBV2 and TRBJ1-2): EPEVTQTPSHQVTQMGQEVILRCVPISNHLYFYWYRQILGQKVEFLVSFYNNEISEKSEIFDDQFSVERPDGSNFTLKIRSTKLEDSAMYFCASSQDIYGYTFGSGTRLTVV.

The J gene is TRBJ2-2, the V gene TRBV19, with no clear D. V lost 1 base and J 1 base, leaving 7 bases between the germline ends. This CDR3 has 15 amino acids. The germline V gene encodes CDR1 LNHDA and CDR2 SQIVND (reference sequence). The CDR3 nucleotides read TGTGCCAGTAGTATAGGACATCGGAACACCGGGGAGCTGTTTTTT. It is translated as CASSIGHRNTGELFF. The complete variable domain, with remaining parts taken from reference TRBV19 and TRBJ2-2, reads DGGITQSPKYLFRKEGQNVTLSCEQNLNHDAMYWYRQDPGQGLRLIYYSQIVNDFQKGDIAEGYSVSREKKESFPLTVTSAQKNPTAFYLCASSIGHRNTGELFFGEGSRLTVL.

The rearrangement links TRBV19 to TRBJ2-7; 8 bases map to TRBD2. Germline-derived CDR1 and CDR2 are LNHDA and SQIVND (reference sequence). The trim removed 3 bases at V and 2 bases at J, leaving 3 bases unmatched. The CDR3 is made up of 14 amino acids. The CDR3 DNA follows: TGTGCCAGTAGTATTCGGGGGGGAGCCTACGAGCAGTACTTC. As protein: CASSIRGGAYEQYF.